These T cell receptor beta chains were read from a single sample in a study of OX40 agonist ivuxolimab in advanced cancers. TCRdb keeps only in-frame clones here, not all; method: immunoSEQ multiplex PCR. In the table there are around 94,000 clones, about 93% of which are singletons. This sample comprised CD4+ or CD8+ T cells sorted from blood, obtained in a trial of the OX40 agonist ivuxolimab. The receptors here all came from an adult with an advanced solid tumor such as melanoma, head and neck, liver or kidney cancer. CDR3s include the opening cysteine and the closing phenylalanine or tryptophan. A D gene is named only where the DNA matches it firmly. Size is stated for part of the rows, as once, few or many counts, or as a class when the clone is expanded.

J gene: TRBJ2-7
CDR3 length: 15
D gene: NA
V gene: TRBV11-3
clone size: NA
CDR3 protein: CASSLYTRTAYEQYF
CDR3 DNA: TGTGCCAGCAGCTTGTACACACGAACCGCCTACGAGCAGTACTTC

J gene: TRBJ1-5
CDR3 length: 13
D gene: NA
V gene: TRBV7-2
clone size: NA
CDR3 protein: CASSFFGSQPQHF
CDR3 DNA: TGTGCCAGCAGCTTCTTCGGAAGTCAGCCCCAGCATTTT

J gene: TRBJ2-1
CDR3 length: 13
D gene: NA
V gene: TRBV27
clone size: NA
CDR3 protein: CASSLVVGDEQFF
CDR3 DNA: TGTGCCAGCAGTTTGGTAGTTGGGGATGAGCAGTTCTTC

J gene: TRBJ2-3
CDR3 length: 16
D gene: NA
V gene: TRBV9
clone size: NA
CDR3 protein: CASERGLVPDTDTQYF
CDR3 DNA: TGTGCCAGCGAGAGAGGCTTGGTTCCCGACACAGATACGCAGTATTTT

J gene: TRBJ1-1
CDR3 length: 17
D gene: TRBD1
V gene: TRBV27
clone size: NA
CDR3 protein: CASSLSTGLSVNTEAFF
CDR3 DNA: TGTGCCAGCAGTTTATCGACAGGGTTGAGTGTGAACACTGAAGCTTTCTTT

J gene: TRBJ2-7
CDR3 length: 13
D gene: NA
V gene: TRBV18
clone size: once
CDR3 protein: CASSPPGVDEQYF
CDR3 DNA: TGTGCCAGCTCACCACCAGGGGTGGACGAGCAGTACTTC

J gene: TRBJ2-5
CDR3 length: 15
D gene: NA
V gene: TRBV18
clone size: NA
CDR3 protein: CASSPVQDKQETQYF
CDR3 DNA: TGTGCCAGCTCACCGGTCCAAGACAAGCAAGAGACCCAGTACTTC

J gene: TRBJ2-7
CDR3 length: 14
D gene: NA
V gene: TRBV5-4
clone size: NA
CDR3 protein: CASSGGTQFYEQYF
CDR3 DNA: TGTGCCAGCTCCGGGGGCACTCAATTCTACGAGCAGTACTTC

J gene: TRBJ1-5
CDR3 length: 14
D gene: NA
V gene: TRBV5-5
clone size: few
CDR3 protein: CASSFGGPTEPQHF
CDR3 DNA: TGTGCCAGCAGCTTCGGGGGACCAACGGAGCCCCAGCATTTT

J gene: TRBJ2-2
CDR3 length: 16
D gene: NA
V gene: TRBV6-6
clone size: NA
CDR3 protein: CASSYRGRAAAPELFF
CDR3 DNA: TGTGCCAGCAGTTATAGGGGGAGGGCAGCCGCTCCTGAGCTGTTTTTT

J gene: TRBJ1-4
CDR3 length: 13
D gene: NA
V gene: TRBV29-1
clone size: NA
CDR3 protein: CSVEDTQGEKLFF
CDR3 DNA: TGCAGCGTTGAAGATACCCAGGGTGAAAAACTGTTTTTT

J gene: TRBJ2-1
CDR3 length: 17
D gene: NA
V gene: TRBV6-4
clone size: NA
CDR3 protein: CASILPGLTRAYNEQFF
CDR3 DNA: TGTGCCAGCATCCTCCCCGGTTTGACTAGGGCCTACAATGAGCAGTTCTTC